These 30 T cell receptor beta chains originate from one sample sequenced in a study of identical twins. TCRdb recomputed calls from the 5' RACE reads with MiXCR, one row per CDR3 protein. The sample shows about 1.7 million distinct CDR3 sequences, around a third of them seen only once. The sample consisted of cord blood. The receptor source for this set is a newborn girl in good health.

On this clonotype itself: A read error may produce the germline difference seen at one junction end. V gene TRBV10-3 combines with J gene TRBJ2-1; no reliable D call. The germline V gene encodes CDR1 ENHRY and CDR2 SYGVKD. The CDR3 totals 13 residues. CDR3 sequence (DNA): TGCGCCATCAGGCCGGTTTCCTACAATGAGCAGTTCTTC. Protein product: CAIRPVSYNEQFF.

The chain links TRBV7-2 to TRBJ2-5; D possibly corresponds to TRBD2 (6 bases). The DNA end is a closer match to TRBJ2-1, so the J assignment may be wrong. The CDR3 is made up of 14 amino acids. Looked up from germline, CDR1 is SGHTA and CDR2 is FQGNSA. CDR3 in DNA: TGTGCCAGCAGCTTAGTGGAGGGGAGAGAGACCCAGTTCTTC. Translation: CASSLVEGRETQFF.

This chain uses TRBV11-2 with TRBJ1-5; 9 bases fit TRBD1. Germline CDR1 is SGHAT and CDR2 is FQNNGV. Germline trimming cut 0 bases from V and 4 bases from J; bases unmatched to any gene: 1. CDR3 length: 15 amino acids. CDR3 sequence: CASSLEGTGNQPQHF. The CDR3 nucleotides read TGTGCCAGCAGCTTAGAGGGGACAGGGAATCAGCCCCAGCATTTT.

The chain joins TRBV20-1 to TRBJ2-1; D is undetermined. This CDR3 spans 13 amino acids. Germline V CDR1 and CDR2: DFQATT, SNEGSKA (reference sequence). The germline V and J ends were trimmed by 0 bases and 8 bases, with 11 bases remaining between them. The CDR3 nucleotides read TGCAGTGCTAGAGATCTAGGAAGCTATGAGCAGTTCTTC. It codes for CSARDLGSYEQFF.

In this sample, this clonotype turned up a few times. DNA of the CDR3: TGCGCCAGCAGCATGGGACAGGGGGCCTACGAGCAGTACTTC. This encodes CASSMGQGAYEQYF. This chain connects TRBV5-1 to TRBJ2-7; 11 bases align to TRBD1. With V trimmed by 4 bases and J by 2 bases, 2 bases remained unmatched. CDR1 and CDR2 (germline): SGHRS, YFSETQ. The length of the CDR3 is 14 residues.

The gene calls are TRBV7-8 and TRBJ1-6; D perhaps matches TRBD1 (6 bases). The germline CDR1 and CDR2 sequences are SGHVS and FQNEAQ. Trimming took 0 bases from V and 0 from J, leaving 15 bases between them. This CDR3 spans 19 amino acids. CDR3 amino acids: CASSLALQGRSSYNSPLHF. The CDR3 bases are TGTGCCAGCAGCTTAGCCCTACAGGGCAGGAGCTCCTATAATTCACCCCTCCACTTT. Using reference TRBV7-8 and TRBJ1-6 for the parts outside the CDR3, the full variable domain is GAGVSQSPRYKVAKRGQDVALRCDPISGHVSLFWYQQALGQGPEFLTYFQNEAQLDKSGLPSDRFFAERPEGSVSTLKIQRTQQEDSAVYLCASSLALQGRSSYNSPLHFGNGTRLTVT.

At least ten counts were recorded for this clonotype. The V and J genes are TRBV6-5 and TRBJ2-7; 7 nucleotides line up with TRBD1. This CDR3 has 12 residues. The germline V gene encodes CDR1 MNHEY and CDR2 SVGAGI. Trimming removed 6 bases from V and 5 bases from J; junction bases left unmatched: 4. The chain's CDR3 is CASRDRHHEQYF. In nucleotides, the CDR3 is TGTGCCAGCAGGGACAGGCACCACGAGCAGTACTTC.

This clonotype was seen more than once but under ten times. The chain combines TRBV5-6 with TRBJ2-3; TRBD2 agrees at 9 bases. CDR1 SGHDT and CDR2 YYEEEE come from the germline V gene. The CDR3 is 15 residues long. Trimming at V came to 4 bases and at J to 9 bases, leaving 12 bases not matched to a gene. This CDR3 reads CASSARVAGVRTQYF. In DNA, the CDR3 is TGTGCCAGCAGCGCCCGGGTAGCGGGGGTTCGGACGCAGTATTTT.

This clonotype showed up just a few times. In DNA, the CDR3 is TGCAGTGCTAATGGAGGGGGGGCCGCTAATGAGCAGTTCTTC. Translated: CSANGGGAANEQFF. The gene calls are TRBV20-1 and TRBJ2-1; TRBD2 is a possible D gene (7 bases). Germline loops: CDR1 DFQATT, CDR2 SNEGSKA (reference sequence). The CDR3 loop spans 14 amino acids. V was pared by 4 bases and J by 7 bases, with 17 bases between.

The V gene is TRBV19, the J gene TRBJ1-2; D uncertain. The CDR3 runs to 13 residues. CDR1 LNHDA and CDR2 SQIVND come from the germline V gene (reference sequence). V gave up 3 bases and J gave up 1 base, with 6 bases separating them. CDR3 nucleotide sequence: TGTGCCAGTAGTATTCGGCTTAACTATGGCTACACCTTC. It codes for CASSIRLNYGYTF.

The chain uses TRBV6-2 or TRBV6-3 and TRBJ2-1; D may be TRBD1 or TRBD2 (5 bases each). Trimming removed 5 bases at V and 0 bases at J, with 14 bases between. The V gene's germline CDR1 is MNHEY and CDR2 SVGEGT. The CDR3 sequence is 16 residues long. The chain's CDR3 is CASSAPGPPSYNEQFF. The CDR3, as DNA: TGTGCCAGCAGTGCACCGGGACCACCCTCCTACAATGAGCAGTTCTTC.

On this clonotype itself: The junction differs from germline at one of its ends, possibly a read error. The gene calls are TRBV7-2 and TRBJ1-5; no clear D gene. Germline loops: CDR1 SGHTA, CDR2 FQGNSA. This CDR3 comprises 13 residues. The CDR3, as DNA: TGTGCCAGCAGCTTAACTAGCAATCAGCCCCAGCCTTTT. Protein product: CASSLTSNQPQPF.

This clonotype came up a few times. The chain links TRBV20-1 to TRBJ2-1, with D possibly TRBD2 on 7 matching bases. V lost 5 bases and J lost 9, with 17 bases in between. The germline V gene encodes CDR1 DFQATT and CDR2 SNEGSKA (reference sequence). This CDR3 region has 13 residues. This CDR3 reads CSAYGGGAAEQFF. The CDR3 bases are TGCAGTGCTTATGGGGGGGGGGCTGCTGAGCAGTTCTTC.

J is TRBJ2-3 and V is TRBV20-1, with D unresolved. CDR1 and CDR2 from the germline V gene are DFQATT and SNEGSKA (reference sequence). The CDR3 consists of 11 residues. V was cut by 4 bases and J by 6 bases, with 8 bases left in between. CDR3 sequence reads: CSATAWDTQYF. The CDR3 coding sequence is TGCAGTGCTACGGCCTGGGATACGCAGTATTTT.

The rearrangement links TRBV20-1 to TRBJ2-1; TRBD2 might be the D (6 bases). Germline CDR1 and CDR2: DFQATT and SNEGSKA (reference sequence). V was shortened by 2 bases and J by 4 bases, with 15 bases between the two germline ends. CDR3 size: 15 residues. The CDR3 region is CSARPPGGLYNEQFF. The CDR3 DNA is TGCAGTGCTAGACCTCCCGGGGGACTGTACAATGAGCAGTTCTTC.

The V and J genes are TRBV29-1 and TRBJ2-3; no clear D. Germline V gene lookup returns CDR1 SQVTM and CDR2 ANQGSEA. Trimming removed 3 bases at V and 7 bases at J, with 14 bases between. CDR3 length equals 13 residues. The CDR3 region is CSVDTGRSYTQYF. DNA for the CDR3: TGCAGCGTTGATACGGGTAGATCCTATACGCAGTATTTT.

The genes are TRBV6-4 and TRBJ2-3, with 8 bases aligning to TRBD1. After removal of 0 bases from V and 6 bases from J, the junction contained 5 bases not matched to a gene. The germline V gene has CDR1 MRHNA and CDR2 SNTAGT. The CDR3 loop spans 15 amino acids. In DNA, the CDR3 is TGTGCCAGCAGTGACTCCCCAGGGGGCGCGGATACGCAGTATTTT. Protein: CASSDSPGGADTQYF.

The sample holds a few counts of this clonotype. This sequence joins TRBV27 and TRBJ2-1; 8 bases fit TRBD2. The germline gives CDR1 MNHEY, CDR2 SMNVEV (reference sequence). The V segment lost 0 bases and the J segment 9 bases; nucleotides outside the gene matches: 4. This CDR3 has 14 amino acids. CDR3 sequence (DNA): TGTGCCAGCAGTTTATCGACGGGGGGGGTTGAGCAGTTCTTC. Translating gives CASSLSTGGVEQFF.

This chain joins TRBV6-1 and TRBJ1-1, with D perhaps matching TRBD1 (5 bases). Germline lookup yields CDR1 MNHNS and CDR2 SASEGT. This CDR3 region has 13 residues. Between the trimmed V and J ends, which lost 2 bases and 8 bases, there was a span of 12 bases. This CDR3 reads CASSEMGGWEAFF. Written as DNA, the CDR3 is TGTGCCAGCAGTGAAATGGGGGGTTGGGAAGCTTTCTTT.

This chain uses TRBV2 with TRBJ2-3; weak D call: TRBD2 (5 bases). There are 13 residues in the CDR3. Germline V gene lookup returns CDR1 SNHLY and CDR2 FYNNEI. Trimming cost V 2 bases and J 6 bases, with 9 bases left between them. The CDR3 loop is CASSERRDDTQYF. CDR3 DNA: TGTGCCAGCAGTGAACGCCGGGATGATACGCAGTATTTT.

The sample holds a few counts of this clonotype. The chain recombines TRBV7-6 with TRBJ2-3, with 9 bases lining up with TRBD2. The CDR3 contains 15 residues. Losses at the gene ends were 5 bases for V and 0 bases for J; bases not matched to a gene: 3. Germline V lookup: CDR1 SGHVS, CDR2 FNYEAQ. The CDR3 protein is CASSDTSGSTDTQYF. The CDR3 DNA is TGTGCCAGCAGCGATACTAGCGGGAGCACAGATACGCAGTATTTT.

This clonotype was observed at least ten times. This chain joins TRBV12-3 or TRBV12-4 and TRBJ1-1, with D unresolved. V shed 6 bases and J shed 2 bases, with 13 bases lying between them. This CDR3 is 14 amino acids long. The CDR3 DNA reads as TGTGCCAGCAGCTATGACGGTCTTAACACTGAAGCTTTCTTT. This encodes CASSYDGLNTEAFF.

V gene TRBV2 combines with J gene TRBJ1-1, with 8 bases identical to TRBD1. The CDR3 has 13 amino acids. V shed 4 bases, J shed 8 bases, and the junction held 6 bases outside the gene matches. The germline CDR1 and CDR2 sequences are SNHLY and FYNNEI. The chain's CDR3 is CASSADREVEAFF. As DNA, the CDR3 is TGTGCCAGCAGTGCGGACAGGGAGGTCGAAGCTTTCTTT.

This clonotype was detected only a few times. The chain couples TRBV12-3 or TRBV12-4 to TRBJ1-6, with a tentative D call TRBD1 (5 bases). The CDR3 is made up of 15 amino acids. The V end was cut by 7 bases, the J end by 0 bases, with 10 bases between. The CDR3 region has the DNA TGTGCCAGCACCGGTCAGGGCTCCTATAATTCACCCCTCCACTTT. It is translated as CASTGQGSYNSPLHF.

In nucleotides, the CDR3 is TGTGCCAGCTCACCGTACAGGGCGGAAGGCAATCAGCCCCAGCATTTT. Translation gives CASSPYRAEGNQPQHF. This chain links TRBV18 with TRBJ1-5, with TRBD1 as a possible D gene (6 bases). The germline CDR1 and CDR2 sequences are KGHSH and LQKENI. This CDR3 has 16 amino acids. The V and J ends lost 3 bases and 2 bases respectively, with 14 bases between them.

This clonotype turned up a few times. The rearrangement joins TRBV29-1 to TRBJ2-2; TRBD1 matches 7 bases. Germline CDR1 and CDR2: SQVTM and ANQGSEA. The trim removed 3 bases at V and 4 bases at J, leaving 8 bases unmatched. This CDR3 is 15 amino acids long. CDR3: CSVDVRGRGTGELFF. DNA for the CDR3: TGCAGCGTTGACGTAAGGGGGCGCGGCACCGGGGAGCTGTTTTTT.

In DNA, the CDR3 is TGTGCCAGCAGTGAGAGAGGGGTGGACCAGTACTTC. Its protein product is CASSERGVDQYF. The V call is TRBV6-1, the J call TRBJ2-7, with D possibly being TRBD1 or TRBD2 (5 bases each). From germline, CDR1 is MNHNS and CDR2 SASEGT. The CDR3 is made up of 12 amino acids. Trimming removed 3 bases at V and 10 bases at J, with 13 bases between.

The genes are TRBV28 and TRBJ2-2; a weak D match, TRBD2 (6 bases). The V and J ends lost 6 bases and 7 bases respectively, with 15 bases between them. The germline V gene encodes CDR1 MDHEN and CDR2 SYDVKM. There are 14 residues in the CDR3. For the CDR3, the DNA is TGTGCCAGCAGCGGGAGCCCCACCGGCGGGGAGCTGTTTTTT. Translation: CASSGSPTGGELFF. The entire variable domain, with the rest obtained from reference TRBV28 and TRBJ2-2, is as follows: DVKVTQSSRYLVKRTGEKVFLECVQDMDHENMFWYRQDPGLGLRLIYFSYDVKMKEKGDIPEGYSVSREKKERFSLILESASTNQTSMYLCASSGSPTGGELFFGEGSRLTVL.

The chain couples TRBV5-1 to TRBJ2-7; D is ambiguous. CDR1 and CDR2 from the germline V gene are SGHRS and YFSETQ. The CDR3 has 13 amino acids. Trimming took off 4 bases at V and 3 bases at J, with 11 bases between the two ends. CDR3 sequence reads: CASSHLQHYEQYF. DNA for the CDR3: TGCGCCAGCAGCCATCTACAGCACTACGAGCAGTACTTC.

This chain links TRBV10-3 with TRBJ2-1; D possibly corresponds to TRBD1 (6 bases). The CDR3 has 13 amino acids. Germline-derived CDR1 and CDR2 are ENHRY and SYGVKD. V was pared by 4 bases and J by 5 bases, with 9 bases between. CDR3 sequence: CAISATGHNEQFF. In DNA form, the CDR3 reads TGTGCCATCAGTGCCACAGGGCACAATGAGCAGTTCTTC.